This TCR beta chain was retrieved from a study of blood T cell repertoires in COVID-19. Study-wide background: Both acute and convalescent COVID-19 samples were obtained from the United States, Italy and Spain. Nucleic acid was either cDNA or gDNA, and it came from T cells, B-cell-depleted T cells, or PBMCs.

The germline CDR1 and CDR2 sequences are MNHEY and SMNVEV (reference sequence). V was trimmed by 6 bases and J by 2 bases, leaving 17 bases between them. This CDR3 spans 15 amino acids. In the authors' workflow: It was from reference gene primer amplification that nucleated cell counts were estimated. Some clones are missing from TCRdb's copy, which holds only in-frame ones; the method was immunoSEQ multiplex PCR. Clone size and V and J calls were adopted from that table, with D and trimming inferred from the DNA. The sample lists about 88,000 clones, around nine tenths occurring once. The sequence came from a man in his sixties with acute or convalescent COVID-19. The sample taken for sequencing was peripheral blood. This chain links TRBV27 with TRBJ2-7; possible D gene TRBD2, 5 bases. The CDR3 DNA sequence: TGTGCCAGCAGCCCCTCTAGCCCGTCCCCCTACGAGCAGTACTTC. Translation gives CASSPSSPSPYEQYF.